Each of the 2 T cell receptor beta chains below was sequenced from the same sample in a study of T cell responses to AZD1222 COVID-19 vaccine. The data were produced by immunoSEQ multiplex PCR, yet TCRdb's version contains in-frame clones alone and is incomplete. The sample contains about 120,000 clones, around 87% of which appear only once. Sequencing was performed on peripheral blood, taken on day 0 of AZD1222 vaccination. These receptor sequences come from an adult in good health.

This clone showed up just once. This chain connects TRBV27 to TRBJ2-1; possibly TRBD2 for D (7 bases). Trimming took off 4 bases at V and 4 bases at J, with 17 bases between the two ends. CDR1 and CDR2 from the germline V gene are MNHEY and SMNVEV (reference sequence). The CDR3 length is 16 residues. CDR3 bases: TGTGCCAGCAGTTCCCCTGGGGGGGCTCATTACAATGAGCAGTTCTTC. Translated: CASSSPGGAHYNEQFF.

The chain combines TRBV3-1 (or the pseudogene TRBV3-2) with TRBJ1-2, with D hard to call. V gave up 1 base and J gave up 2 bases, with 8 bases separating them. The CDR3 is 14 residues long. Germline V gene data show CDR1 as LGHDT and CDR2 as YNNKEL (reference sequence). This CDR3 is CASSQVGGNYGYTF. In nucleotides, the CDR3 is TGTGCCAGCAGCCAAGTAGGTGGGAACTATGGCTACACCTTC.